The present TCR beta chain was sequenced within a study of blood T cell repertoires in COVID-19. Clones were sequenced by immunoSEQ multiplex PCR, and TCRdb holds only the in-frame ones, with some missing. Of around 280,000 clones in the sample, about 83% were seen once. Deletions cut 6 bases from V and 5 bases from J, with 4 bases between. The CDR3 extends over 10 amino acids. Germline assignment: CDR1 LNHDA and CDR2 SQIVND (reference sequence). Source material: PBMCs or T cells enriched from blood (not recorded which). The sequence derives from a woman between 35 and 50 years old who had recovered from COVID-19. The V gene is TRBV19, the J gene TRBJ1-2; D unclear. The CDR3 loop reads CASSQYGYTF. The CDR3 region has the DNA TGTGCCAGTAGCCAGTATGGCTACACCTTC.